These T cell receptor beta chains were read from a single sample in a study of CD8+CD57+ T cells in acquired aplastic anemia. Each CDR3 protein is one row after TCRdb ran MiXCR on the reads. The sample carries roughly 420,000 distinct CDR3 sequences, approximately 70% recorded once. What was sequenced was sorted CD4+, CD8+, or CD8+CD57+ T cells (not recorded which) from PBMCs. These receptors were obtained from a human donor in good health, serving as a control. Each CDR3 is given with its conserved first and last residue. Each record gives: CDR3 length, J gene, D gene, V gene, clone size, CDR3 protein, CDR3 DNA. A D gene is named only where the DNA matches it firmly. The listing skips clone size in some rows; elsewhere it reads once, few, many or a size class.

15	TRBJ2-1	TRBD2	TRBV20-1	many	CSARDREAGGVEQFF	TGCAGTGCTAGAGATCGGGAAGCGGGGGGGGTTGAGCAGTTCTTC
16	TRBJ1-3	NA	TRBV25-1	few	CASSDPGTDPADTIYF	TGTGCCAGCAGTGACCCCGGGACCGACCCGGCGGACACCATATATTTT
12	TRBJ1-2	NA	TRBV29-1	NA	CSVTVPNYGHTF	TGCAGCGTGACAGTACCTAACTATGGCCACACCTTC
14	TRBJ1-4	NA	TRBV2	NA	CASSKTGFREKLFF	TGTGCCAGCAGCAAAACAGGGTTCCGTGAAAAACTGTTTTTT
12	TRBJ1-1	NA	TRBV20-1	many	CSVGEKNTEAFF	TGCAGTGTAGGGGAAAAGAACACTGAAGCTTTCTTT
13	TRBJ2-7	NA	TRBV6-4	many	CASSDSQTYEQYF	TGTGCCAGCAGTGACTCACAAACCTACGAGCAGTACTTC
14	TRBJ2-7	TRBD1	TRBV7-3	many	CASRAGTGYYEQYF	TGTGCCAGCAGGGCCGGGACAGGGTATTACGAGCAGTACTTC
16	TRBJ2-5	NA	TRBV7-2	NA	CASSLAAQNTQETQYF	TGTGCCAGCAGCTTAGCCGCACAGAACACTCAAGAGACCCAGTACTTC
14	TRBJ2-1	NA	TRBV7-7	NA	CASSFENNTEEHFF	TGTGCTAGCAGCTTCGAAAACAACACTGAAGAGCACTTTTTC
15	TRBJ1-6	NA	TRBV9	NA	CASSLGRYGGAPIHF	TGTGCCAGCAGCCTGGGTCGGTATGGCGGGGCACCCATCCACTTT
13	TRBJ2-7	NA	TRBV9	many	CASSVGVDREQYF	TGTGCCAGCAGCGTAGGGGTCGACCGCGAGCAGTACTTC
13	TRBJ2-7	NA	TRBV2	NA	CTGRGGGVYEQYF	TGTACCGGCAGGGGCGGTGGGGTCTACGAGCAGTACTTC
12	TRBJ2-4	NA	TRBV12-3/TRBV12-4	NA	CASSLGEPIQYF	TGTGCCAGCAGTCTTGGGGAACCCATTCAGTACTTC
14	TRBJ2-1	NA	TRBV19	NA	CASSVIGRDNEQTF	TGTGCCAGCAGCGTAATCGGCAGAGACAATGAGCAGACCTTC
16	TRBJ2-1	NA	TRBV7-9	NA	CASSLGRASSYNLQFF	TGTGCCAGCAGCTTAGGGCGGGCAAGCTCCTACAATCTGCAGTTCTTC
16	TRBJ2-7	NA	TRBV20-1	NA	CSAESNMQRTGYEQYF	TGCAGTGCCGAGAGTAACATGCAAAGGACTGGGTACGAGCAGTACTTC
14	TRBJ2-7	TRBD2	TRBV7-2	NA	CASSPGTSIYYEQF	TGTGCCAGCAGCCCAGGGACTAGCATTTACTACGAGCAGTTC
13	TRBJ2-3	NA	TRBV20-1	once	CSARDVVTDTQYF	TGCAGTGCTAGAGATGTGGTGACAGATACGCAGTATTTT
11	TRBJ2-5	NA	TRBV5-8	NA	CASPSSSAQYF	TGTGCCAGCCCAAGTTCTTCGGCCCAGTACTTC
15	TRBJ2-5	NA	TRBV19	NA	CASSIRGAQQETQYF	TGTGCCAGTAGTATACGGGGGGCGCAACAAGAGACCCAGTACTTC
13	TRBJ2-3	NA	TRBV7-2	few	CASSLVDTDTQYF	TGTGCCAGCAGCTTAGTGGACACAGATACGCAGTATTTT
12	TRBJ1-4	TRBD1	TRBV10-2	many	CASKPDRGKLFF	TGCGCCAGCAAACCCGACAGGGGGAAACTGTTTTTT
14	TRBJ1-1	NA	TRBV7-9	NA	CASSLVETSTDTQF	TGTGCCAGCAGCTTAGTGGAAACTAGCACAGATACGCAGTTT
14	TRBJ1-3	NA	TRBV30	many	CAWSGLPSGNTIYF	TGTGCCTGGAGTGGTCTCCCCTCTGGAAACACCATATATTTT
14	TRBJ2-3	NA	TRBV15	many	CATSRRRGTDTQYF	TGTGCCACCAGCCGGCGGAGGGGCACAGATACGCAGTATTTT